This T cell receptor beta chain was profiled in a study of cytomegalovirus exposure and HLA in healthy donors. Overall study results and limits: Several V segments, TRBV6-2 and TRBV6-3 among them, could not be told apart and were dropped.

The CDR3 is 13 residues long. The V end was cut by 3 bases, the J end by 7 bases, with 10 bases between. Germline V CDR1 and CDR2: SNHLY, FYNNEI. Remarks on this clone: Antigen specificity is unknown.

The PCR ran on 60 Vbeta and 13 Jbeta primers. The table came from immunoSEQ multiplex PCR; TCRdb's copy has only in-frame clones and leaves some out. The sample records about 140,000 clones, 75% to 85% being singletons. Every donor was a healthy person donating bone marrow. The rearrangement links TRBV2 to TRBJ1-5, with D possibly matching TRBD1 (5 bases). This clonotype was sampled from a female donor in good health and CMV-seronegative. Sequenced: PBMCs. This CDR3 is CASSEEQGQPQHF. The CDR3 coding sequence is TGTGCCAGCAGTGAGGAGCAGGGACAGCCCCAGCATTTT.